One sample yielded the 7 T cell receptor beta chains listed below, sequenced in a study of blood T cell repertoires in COVID-19 (dated by TCRdb to 2020 to 2021). The library came from the immunoSEQ multiplex PCR assay. TCRdb limited this immuneACCESS table to in-frame rearrangements with V and J called. A share of clones is missing; checked studies link under half to unresolved V genes, and the rest is unexplained. Present in this sample are 400,000 to 450,000 clones, approximately 92% of which were seen just once. The top ten constitute 0.95% to 1.3% of the sample. The sequencing input was PBMCs or T cells enriched from blood (not recorded which). The receptors were sampled from a man aged 25-45 years who had recovered from COVID-19.

J is TRBJ2-1 and V is TRBV7-2, with TRBD2 identical over 11 bases. CDR1 is SGHTA, CDR2 FQGNSA, per germline. There are 15 residues in the CDR3. V was clipped by 5 bases and J by 8 bases; unmatched bases: 8. CDR3 nucleotides: TGTGCCAGCAGCATTACTAGCGGGAGTTTACATGAGCAGTTCTTC. It codes for CASSITSGSLHEQFF.

About this clone: The same CDR3 arises from other DNA sequences in this sample as well. This chain uses TRBV9 with TRBJ2-3; a weak D match, TRBD2 (5 bases). The CDR3 runs 13 residues. V shed 0 bases and J shed 3 bases, with 5 bases lying between them. Germline V CDR1 and CDR2: SGDLS, YYNGEE. The CDR3 region is CASSVGGTDTQYF. In DNA form, the CDR3 reads TGTGCCAGCAGCGTAGGCGGGACAGATACGCAGTATTTT.

J is TRBJ1-1 and V is TRBV6-5, with 8 bases aligning to TRBD1. This CDR3 has 14 residues. Germline CDR1 reads MNHEY; CDR2 reads SVGAGI. Trimming cost V 6 bases and J 1 base; bases outside gene matches: 4. The CDR3 spells CASRQGAGNTEAFF. The CDR3 DNA sequence: TGTGCCAGCAGGCAGGGGGCTGGGAACACTGAAGCTTTCTTT.

This clone was recorded only once. The genes are TRBV14 and TRBJ1-1, with 7 bases fitting TRBD1. CDR1 and CDR2 (germline): SGHDN, FVKESK. After removal of 3 bases from V and 8 bases from J, the junction contained 6 bases not matched to a gene. The CDR3 has 13 amino acids. This CDR3 is CASSHLRDSEAFF. In DNA, the CDR3 is TGTGCCAGCAGCCATCTTAGGGACAGCGAAGCTTTCTTT.

The J gene is TRBJ1-1, the V gene TRBV5-1; TRBD1 matches at 7 bases. CDR3 length equals 14 residues. The ends lost 2 bases at V and 6 bases at J; junction bases unmatched: 7. Germline V lookup: CDR1 SGHRS, CDR2 YFSETQ. CDR3 sequence reads: CASSFGTGVAEAFF. CDR3 sequence (DNA): TGCGCCAGCAGCTTTGGTACAGGGGTTGCTGAAGCTTTCTTT.

The chain combines TRBV18 with TRBJ2-2, with 7 bases aligning to TRBD2. The CDR3 totals 15 residues. J lost 3 bases, V lost 4 bases, and 5 bases had no gene match. Per the germline V gene, CDR1 is KGHSH and CDR2 is LQKENI. CDR3 DNA sequence: TGTGCCAGCTCACGCGGGAGTAGTGACACCGGGGAGCTGTTTTTT. Translation gives CASSRGSSDTGELFF.

This chain joins TRBV14 and TRBJ2-3, with 9 bases that match TRBD2. The CDR3 contains 17 residues. Trimming at V came to 0 bases and at J to 1 base, leaving 5 bases not matched to a gene. Germline assignment: CDR1 SGHDN and CDR2 FVKESK. CDR3 nucleotide sequence: TGTGCCAGCAGCCAAGATTTGACTAGCGGTCGCACAGATACGCAGTATTTT. The encoded protein is CASSQDLTSGRTDTQYF.